This T cell receptor beta chain appears in the sequencing data of a study of shared T cell receptors in the human thymus. TCRdb's copy holds only in-frame clones and misses some; the assay was immunoSEQ multiplex PCR. The table has roughly 700,000 clones, 88% seen once; the top ten hold around 0.0099%. CDR3 length: 15 residues. With V trimmed by 5 bases and J by 3 bases, 8 bases remained unmatched. The same data also went into a second study, on human thymus T cells. That study adds: During corrective heart surgery, resections were taken, and the thymus tissue came from them.

J is TRBJ1-1 and V is TRBV23-1, with 8 bases identical to TRBD1. TRBV23-1 belongs to the ORF category, with a function that is uncertain. The TCR comes from a boy in the first two years of life with a congenital heart defect. The source material was thymocytes. CDR3 amino acids: CASSKTGAGDTEAFF. The CDR3 DNA sequence: TGCGCCAGCAGTAAGACAGGGGCGGGGGACACTGAAGCTTTCTTT.